Included here is one T cell receptor (beta chain) sequence, with context. The data belong to a study of shared clonotypes between healthy human individuals. This CDR3 has 15 residues. Trimming removed 7 bases at V and 7 bases at J, with 22 bases between. CDR1 and CDR2 from the germline V gene are SGHTA and FQGNSA. Repertoires were generated with immunoSEQ multiplex PCR, while TCRdb's copy carries only in-frame clones and drops some. The sample lists more than 400,000 clones; 81% were seen once. The V call is TRBV7-2, the J call TRBJ1-2; D possibly corresponds to TRBD1 (5 bases). The TCR originated in a woman aged 40 to 50 in good health. Some clones in this sample may be carry-over from other donors' samples. Sequencing was performed on PBMCs. As DNA, the CDR3 is TGTGCCAGCACCCTTCCGGGCGGGGGGTGGCTTGGCTACACCTTC. Translated: CASTLPGGGWLGYTF.